This T cell receptor (beta chain) was identified during a study of cytomegalovirus exposure and HLA in healthy donors (dated by TCRdb to between 2016 and 2019). Background on the whole study: An earlier analysis of approximately 590 of the donors reported approximately 270 Gb of sequence data and 100 million to 140 million unique TCR beta sequences from about 200 million T cells. Approximately 330 gigabases of sequencing data and roughly 80 million unique TCR sequences made up an early release that covered 640 HLA-typed donors. Among the approximately 400 genotyped donors, around 81% belonged to the genetic ancestry cluster associated with self-reported Caucasian donors. The study was designed to test whether signatures of past pathogen exposure could be identified by cataloging public T cell receptors. The study used immunosequencing to profile the T cell repertoires of several hundred subjects and linked those repertoires to cytomegalovirus serostatus. A separate validation cohort of approximately 120 different subjects was used in addition to the approximately 670-subject first cohort. The study combined high-throughput TCR immunosequencing, statistical association of individual TCRs with disease status, and machine learning to predict cytomegalovirus infection status. To study patterns of TCR occurrence, a later analysis re-analyzed previously published TCR beta repertoires from 600 to 750 donors and added high-resolution HLA genotyping. The later analysis used no new phenotypic data to find candidate immune exposures, relying instead on TCR beta sequences and their occurrence across donors. To decide whether each TCR beta V gene segment behaved as functional or pseudogenic, an earlier analysis of some 600 of the donors relied on high-throughput TCR beta sequencing. Donor age, sex, ethnicity and CMV serostatus were compiled alongside the repertoire data. A later genetic analysis took genome-wide SNP genotypes for 398 of the 666 donors and used that subset as a discovery cohort. Every discovery cohort repertoire had been produced on one sequencing platform. Both class I and class II loci were covered by HLA typing, at four-digit resolution. Typing coverage varied by locus: roughly 620-640 donors for A, B, C, DRB1 and DQB1; approximately 500 for DQA1; more than 600 for DPA1; approximately 490 for DPB1. Because of strong linkage in the cohort, roughly five DR-DQ haplotypes were treated as single units for association and clustering. Among some 400 genotyped donors of the cohort, an average of roughly 240,000 unique TCR beta nucleotide sequences were sequenced per donor, roughly 20% of them non-productive.

The cohort was made up of roughly 670 healthy bone marrow donors. Cohort members were all nominally healthy when sampled, although unrecorded immune exposures were likely present. The donor was CMV seronegative and belonged to the group of several hundred seronegative cohort members. Every donor gave a peripheral blood sample, and the peripheral blood mononuclear cells from that sample were used for TCR beta sequencing. The Qiagen DNeasy Blood Extraction Kit was used to extract genomic DNA from the blood cell samples. Library preparation employed the immunoSEQ multiplex PCR assay. The multiplex PCR relied on a mix of 60 forward primers for TCR Vbeta segments and 13 reverse primers for TCR Jbeta segments. The CDR3 region of rearranged TCR beta genes was amplified from genomic DNA by a multiplex PCR assay. The amplified TCR beta libraries were sequenced on the Illumina HiSeq System as 87-base-pair reads. Processing in the source paper ran as follows. A later analysis tallied about 77 million unique TCR beta chains across the 700 or so repertoires, and around 10 million of those chains were shared by two or more donors. Raw reads were error-corrected and collapsed into unique sequences with a nearest-neighbor algorithm that merged closely related sequences to remove PCR and sequencing errors. CDR3 sequences were aligned to IMGT reference sequences to assign V, D and J gene segments. For a sequence to be retained, a match of at least six nucleotides to both a V gene segment and a J gene segment was required. Rearrangements were called productive when the CDR3 lacked stop codons and stayed in frame with V and J; all others were non-productive. CDR3 was defined by IMGT convention, running from the second conserved V-encoded cysteine to the conserved J-encoded phenylalanine. The earlier analysis of a few hundred of the donors excluded sequences that lacked an unambiguous match to a single V gene segment. In an earlier analysis of 587 of the donors, V segments were called functional above 56.7% productive rearrangements and were called segregating when the between-donor standard deviation exceeded 5%. To diagnose cytomegalovirus status from the catalog of TCR beta chain sequences, a statistical classification framework was built. In a later analysis, TCR nucleotide sequences were compared against IMGT/GENE-DB human TR gene sequences so that V and J genes could be assigned. Using the TCRdist pipeline, a later analysis assigned CDR3 sequences along with most-parsimonious VDJ recombination scenarios. A later analysis defined each TCR beta chain by its CDR3 amino acid sequence plus V-gene family, and excluded reads lacking a unique V-gene family. To address suspected cross-contamination and a sequencing artifact, a later analysis removed several hundred highly shared, low-generation-probability nucleotide sequences. A later analysis calculated a clonal expansion index for each public chain from normalized within-repertoire ranks of inferred template counts. In a later analysis, generation probabilities were computed with a VDJ recombination model fitted to out-of-frame rearrangements, and the resulting probabilities were checked against IGoR. Hypergeometric tests were used in a later analysis to score TCR-TCR, TCR-HLA and TCR-CMV co-occurrence, with a repertoire-size bias correction applied to the TCR pairs. To estimate false discovery rates, a later analysis permuted the HLA or CMV assignments 20 times. In a later analysis, co-occurring TCRs were grouped using DBSCAN, and TCRdist sequence similarity was added for clustering within HLA-allele-positive subsets. Repertoires with fewer than 30,000 or more than 120,000 public chains, plus five repertoires with anomalous nucleotide sharing, were excluded from co-occurrence clustering. TCRdb stores this immuneACCESS table with in-frame sequences only. Part of the clones is absent; in the studies checked, under half of the shortfall reflects unresolved V genes, and no reason is known for the rest. The DNA gave D and trimming, while V, J and clone size come from that table. For this sample there are fewer than 200,000 clones; 87% appear just once. The ten largest clones represent around 0.93% of the sample.

The V end gives up 5 bases and the J end 0 bases, leaving 2 bases in the junction not matched to a gene. The CDR3 holds 15 amino acids from the cysteine to the phenylalanine. Just CDR3 DNA is preserved here, 45 bases in frame from base 1. Sequences MNHEY (CDR1) and SVGAGI (CDR2) are obtained from the germline V gene. Overall study outcomes, separate from this receptor: Linkage disequilibrium might explain the correlated functional status among segregating V segments, but an unknown experimental factor could not be excluded. Over 15 rarely observed V segments, including chromosome 9 orphons, were excluded from the earlier analysis of approximately 600 of the donors because counts were too low. The study gave a list of about 170 TCR beta chains associated with cytomegalovirus. Broadly in line with IMGT annotations, most TCR beta V segments showed up in productive rearrangements about 87% or about 30% of the time in an earlier analysis of a few hundred of the donors. According to a later analysis, TCR association rates differed among HLA loci, with DRB1 alleles showing the most associated TCRs and HLA-C alleles showing the fewest. In vitro tests confirmed that a few of the cytomegalovirus-associated TCR beta chains recognize cytomegalovirus antigens. V-gene and J-gene trimming of TCR beta chains was associated with a missense DCLRE1C variant in a later genetic analysis, and the association was replicated in an independent cohort. In this cohort, only TCR beta chains were sequenced, and detectable features were limited by the absence of alpha or paired-chain data. The authors suggested that the approach could potentially be generalized to other disease states and immunological phenotypes. A group of highly shared sequence variants was considered likely to be a technical artifact of the sequencing pipeline. While some public TCRs were present in many individuals, most TCR sequences turned up only very rarely across donors. At a false discovery rate of 0.05, a later analysis linked 15,000 to 20,000 TCR beta sequences to specific HLA alleles. Some IMGT-functional V segments, including TRBV6-2 and TRBV6-3, could not be told apart with the 87-base-pair reads, so those segments were excluded. In a later analysis, HLA-associated TCR beta chains were found to be more clonally expanded and to have lower generation probabilities than equally common non-associated chains. When HLA alleles, especially DR and DQ, strongly co-occurred, TCR associations were difficult to assign to individual alleles. A later analysis reported that several top co-occurrence clusters appeared linked to parvovirus B19, influenza, CMV and Epstein-Barr virus. Most CMV-associated TCR beta chains appeared to be HLA-restricted in a later analysis, and the HLA associations seemed to be driven largely by CMV exposure. In a later genetic analysis, fewer N-insertions in productive TCRs were reported among donors in an Asian-associated ancestry cluster than the roughly 700-donor mean. Roughly uniform sequencing depth across donors was assumed in presence/absence analyses, although this assumption may not hold. Because HLA typing was missing for some donors at each locus, association tests included only the typed subset. Cytomegalovirus status was reported to be diagnosed by the classifier with high specificity and sensitivity in both the original and validation cohorts. Immune exposure information for the cohort was limited to CMV serostatus. A further reported finding was that TCR beta sequences accurately predicted the HLA-A and HLA-B alleles for most subjects in the first cohort.

As for this clone: Its antigen remains unidentified. Per-base quality was not reported, and no clone a single base away is much larger than it.

The chain is assembled from TRBV6-5 and TRBJ2-5; 11 central bases correspond to TRBD1. The sequencing sample was made of PBMCs. The clonotype comes from a woman in her twenties or thirties in good health and CMV-seronegative. The CDR3 amino acid sequence is: CASSRTGGHQETQYF. The nucleotides read TGTGCCAGCAGTAGGACAGGGGGCCACCAAGAGACCCAGTACTTC.